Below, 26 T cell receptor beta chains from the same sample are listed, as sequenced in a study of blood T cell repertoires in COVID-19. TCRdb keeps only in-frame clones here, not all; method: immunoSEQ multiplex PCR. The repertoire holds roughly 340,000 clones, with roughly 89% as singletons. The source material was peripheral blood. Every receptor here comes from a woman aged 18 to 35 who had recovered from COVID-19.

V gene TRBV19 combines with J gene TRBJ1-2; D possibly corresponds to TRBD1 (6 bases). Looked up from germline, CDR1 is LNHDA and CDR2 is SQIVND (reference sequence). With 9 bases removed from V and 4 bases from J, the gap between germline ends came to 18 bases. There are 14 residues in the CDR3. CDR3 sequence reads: CASETEDRSYGYTF. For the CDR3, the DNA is TGTGCCAGCGAGACCGAGGACAGATCCTATGGCTACACCTTC.

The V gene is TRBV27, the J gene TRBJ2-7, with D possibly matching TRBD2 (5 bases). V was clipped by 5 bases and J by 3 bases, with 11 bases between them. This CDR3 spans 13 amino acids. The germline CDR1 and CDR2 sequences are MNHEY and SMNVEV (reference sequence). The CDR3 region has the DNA TGTGCCAGCAGTCCCAGCGGAGGCTACGAGCAGTACGTC. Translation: CASSPSGGYEQYV.

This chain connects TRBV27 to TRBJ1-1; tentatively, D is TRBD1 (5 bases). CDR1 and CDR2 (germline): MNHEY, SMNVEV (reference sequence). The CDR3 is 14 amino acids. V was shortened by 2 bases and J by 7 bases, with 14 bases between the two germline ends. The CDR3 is CASSLSQGVHEAFF. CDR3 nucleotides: TGTGCCAGCAGTTTAAGTCAGGGCGTCCATGAAGCTTTCTTT.

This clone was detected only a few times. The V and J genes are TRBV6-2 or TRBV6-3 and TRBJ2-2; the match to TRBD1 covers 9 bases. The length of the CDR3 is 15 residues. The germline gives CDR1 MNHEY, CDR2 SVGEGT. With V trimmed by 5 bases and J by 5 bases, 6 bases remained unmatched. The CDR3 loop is CASSATGGITGELFF. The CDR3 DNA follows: TGTGCCAGCAGTGCCACAGGGGGCATAACCGGGGAGCTGTTTTTT.

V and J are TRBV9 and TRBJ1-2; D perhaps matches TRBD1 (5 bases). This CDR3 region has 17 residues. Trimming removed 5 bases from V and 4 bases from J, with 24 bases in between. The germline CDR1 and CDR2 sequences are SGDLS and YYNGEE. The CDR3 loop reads CASSSGGSNHHPYGYTF. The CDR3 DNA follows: TGTGCCAGCAGTTCGGGGGGATCTAACCACCACCCCTATGGCTACACCTTC.

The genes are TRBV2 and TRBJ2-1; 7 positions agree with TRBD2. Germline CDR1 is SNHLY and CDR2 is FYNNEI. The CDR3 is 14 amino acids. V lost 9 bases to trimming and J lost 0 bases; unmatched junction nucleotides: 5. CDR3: CASLAVSSYNEQFF. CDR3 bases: TGTGCCAGTCTAGCGGTTAGCTCCTACAATGAGCAGTTCTTC.

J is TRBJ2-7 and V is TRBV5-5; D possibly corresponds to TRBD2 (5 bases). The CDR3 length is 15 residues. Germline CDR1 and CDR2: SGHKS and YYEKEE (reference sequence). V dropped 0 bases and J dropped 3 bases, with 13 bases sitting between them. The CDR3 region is CASSLGLRGNYEQYV. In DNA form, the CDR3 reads TGTGCCAGCAGCTTGGGGTTAAGAGGGAACTACGAGCAGTACGTC.

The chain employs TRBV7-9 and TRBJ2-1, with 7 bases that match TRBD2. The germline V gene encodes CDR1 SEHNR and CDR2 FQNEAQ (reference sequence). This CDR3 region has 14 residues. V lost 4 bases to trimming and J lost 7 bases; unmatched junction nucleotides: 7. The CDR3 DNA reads TGTGCCAGCAGCTATAGCGGGCTTTTGAATGAGCAGTTCTTC. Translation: CASSYSGLLNEQFF. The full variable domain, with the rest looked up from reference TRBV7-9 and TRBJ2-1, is DTGVSQNPRHKITKRGQNVTFRCDPISEHNRLYWYRQTLGQGPEFLTYFQNEAQLEKSRLLSDRFSAERPKGSFSTLEIQRTEQGDSAMYLCASSYSGLLNEQFFGPGTRLTVL.

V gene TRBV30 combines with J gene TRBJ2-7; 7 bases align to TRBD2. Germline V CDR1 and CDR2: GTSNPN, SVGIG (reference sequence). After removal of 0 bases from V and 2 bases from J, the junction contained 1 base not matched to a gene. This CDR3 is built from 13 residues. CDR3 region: CAWSVLATYEQYV. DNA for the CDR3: TGTGCCTGGAGTGTACTAGCGACCTACGAGCAGTACGTC.

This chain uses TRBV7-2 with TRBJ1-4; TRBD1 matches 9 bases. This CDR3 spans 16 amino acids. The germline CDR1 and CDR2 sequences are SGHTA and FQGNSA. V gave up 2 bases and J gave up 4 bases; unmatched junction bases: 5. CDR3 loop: CASSLIWDRDNEKLFF. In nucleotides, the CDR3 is TGTGCCAGCAGCTTAATCTGGGACAGGGATAATGAAAAACTGTTTTTT.

CDR3 sequence (DNA): TGTGCCAGCAGTGTGGGACAGTCGGAAGCTTTCTTT. Its protein is CASSVGQSEAFF. The chain is built from TRBV2 and TRBJ1-1; 7 bases are shared with TRBD1. CDR3 length: 12 residues. CDR1 is SNHLY and CDR2 is FYNNEI in the germline V gene. Unmatched junction bases numbered 4, after V lost 4 bases and J lost 8 bases.

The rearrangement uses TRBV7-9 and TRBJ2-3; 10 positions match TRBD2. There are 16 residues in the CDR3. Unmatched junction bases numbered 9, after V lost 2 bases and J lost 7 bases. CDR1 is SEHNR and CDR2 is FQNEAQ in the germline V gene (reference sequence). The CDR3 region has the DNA TGTGCCAGCAGCTTAAGTGCTAGCGGGAGTTCAAATACGCAGTATTTT. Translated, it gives CASSLSASGSSNTQYF.

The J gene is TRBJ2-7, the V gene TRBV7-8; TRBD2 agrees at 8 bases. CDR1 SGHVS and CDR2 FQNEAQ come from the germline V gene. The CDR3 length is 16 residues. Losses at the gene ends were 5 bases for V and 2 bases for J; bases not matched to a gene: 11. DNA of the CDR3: TGTGCCAGCAGCCCCGAAGGAGCGGGAGCACCCTACGAGCAGTACGTC. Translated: CASSPEGAGAPYEQYV.

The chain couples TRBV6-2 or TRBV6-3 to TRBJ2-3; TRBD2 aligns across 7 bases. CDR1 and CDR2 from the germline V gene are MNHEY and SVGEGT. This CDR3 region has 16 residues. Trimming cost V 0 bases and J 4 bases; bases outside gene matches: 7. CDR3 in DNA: TGTGCCAGCAGTTACTCGACTTGGGAGGGGCCAGATACGCAGTATTTT. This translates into CASSYSTWEGPDTQYF.

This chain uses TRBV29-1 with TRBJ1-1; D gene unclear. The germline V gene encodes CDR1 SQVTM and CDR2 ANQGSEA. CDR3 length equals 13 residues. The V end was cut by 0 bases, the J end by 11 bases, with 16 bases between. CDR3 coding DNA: TGCAGCGTTGAAGATTCCCCTATTACTGCGGCTTTCTTT. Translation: CSVEDSPITAAFF.

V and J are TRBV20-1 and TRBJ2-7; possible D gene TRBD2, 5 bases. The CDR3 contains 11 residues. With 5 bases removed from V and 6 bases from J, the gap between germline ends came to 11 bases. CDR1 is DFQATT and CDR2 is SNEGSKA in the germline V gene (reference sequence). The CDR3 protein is CSAALASEQYV. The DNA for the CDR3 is TGCAGTGCTGCTCTAGCTTCCGAGCAGTACGTC.

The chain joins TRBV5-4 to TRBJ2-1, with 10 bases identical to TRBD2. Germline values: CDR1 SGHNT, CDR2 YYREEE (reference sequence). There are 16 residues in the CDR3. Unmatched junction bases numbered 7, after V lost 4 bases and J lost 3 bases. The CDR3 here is CASSDPGTSDYNEQFF. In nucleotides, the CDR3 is TGTGCCAGCAGCGATCCCGGGACTAGCGACTACAATGAGCAGTTCTTC.

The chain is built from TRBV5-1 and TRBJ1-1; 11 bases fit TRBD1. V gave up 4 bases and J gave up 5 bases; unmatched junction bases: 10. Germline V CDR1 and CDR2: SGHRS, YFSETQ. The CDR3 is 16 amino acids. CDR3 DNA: TGCGCCAGCAGCGTAGGGGACAGGGGGATTGGGACTGAAGCTTTCTTT. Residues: CASSVGDRGIGTEAFF.

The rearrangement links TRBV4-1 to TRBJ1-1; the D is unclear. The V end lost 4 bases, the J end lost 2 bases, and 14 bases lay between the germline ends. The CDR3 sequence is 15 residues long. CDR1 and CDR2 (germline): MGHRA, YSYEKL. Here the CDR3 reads CASSRGWEGNTEAFF. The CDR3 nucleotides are TGCGCCAGCAGCCGAGGTTGGGAGGGTAACACTGAAGCTTTCTTT.

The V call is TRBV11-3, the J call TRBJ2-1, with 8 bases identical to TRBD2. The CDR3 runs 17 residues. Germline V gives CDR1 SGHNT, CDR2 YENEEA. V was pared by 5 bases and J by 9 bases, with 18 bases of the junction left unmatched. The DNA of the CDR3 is TGTGCCAGCAGCCCACGTGCCCCTCGGGGGGGGGATTTTGAGCAGTTCTTC. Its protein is CASSPRAPRGGDFEQFF.

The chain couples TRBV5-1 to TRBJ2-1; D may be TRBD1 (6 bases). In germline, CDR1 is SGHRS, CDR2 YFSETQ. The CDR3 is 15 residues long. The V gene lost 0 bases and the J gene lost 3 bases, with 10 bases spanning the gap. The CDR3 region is CASSLDRVDYNEQFF. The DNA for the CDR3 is TGCGCCAGCAGCTTGGACAGGGTTGACTACAATGAGCAGTTCTTC.

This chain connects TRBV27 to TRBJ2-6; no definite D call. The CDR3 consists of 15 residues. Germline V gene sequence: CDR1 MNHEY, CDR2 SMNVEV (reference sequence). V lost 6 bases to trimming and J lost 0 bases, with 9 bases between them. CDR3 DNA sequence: TGTGCCAGCAGGGAGCGAGGCTCTGGGGCCAACGTCCTGACTTTC. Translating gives CASRERGSGANVLTF. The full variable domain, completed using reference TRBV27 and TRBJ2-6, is EAQVTQNPRYLITVTGKKLTVTCSQNMNHEYMSWYRQDPGLGLRQIYYSMNVEVTDKGDVPEGYKVSRKEKRNFPLILESPSPNQTSLYFCASRERGSGANVLTFGAGSRLTVL.

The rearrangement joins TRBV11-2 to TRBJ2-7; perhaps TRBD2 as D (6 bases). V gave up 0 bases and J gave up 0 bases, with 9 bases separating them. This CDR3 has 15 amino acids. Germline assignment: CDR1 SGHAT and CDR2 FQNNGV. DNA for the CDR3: TGTGCCAGCAGCTTAGAGCGGGATCGCTCCTACGAGCAGTACGTC. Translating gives CASSLERDRSYEQYV.

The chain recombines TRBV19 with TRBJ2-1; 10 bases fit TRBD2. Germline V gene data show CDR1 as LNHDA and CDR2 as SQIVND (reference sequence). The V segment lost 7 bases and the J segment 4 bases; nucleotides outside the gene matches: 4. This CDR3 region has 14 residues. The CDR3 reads CASNVAGGYNEQFF. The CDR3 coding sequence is TGTGCCAGTAATGTAGCGGGGGGATACAATGAGCAGTTCTTC.

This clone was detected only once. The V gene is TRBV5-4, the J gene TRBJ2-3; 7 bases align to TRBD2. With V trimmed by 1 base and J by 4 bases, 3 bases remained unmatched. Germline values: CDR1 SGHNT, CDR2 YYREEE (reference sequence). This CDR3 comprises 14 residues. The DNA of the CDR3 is TGTGCCAGCAGCTTGTCGGCGGGAGCAGATACGCAGTATTTT. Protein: CASSLSAGADTQYF.

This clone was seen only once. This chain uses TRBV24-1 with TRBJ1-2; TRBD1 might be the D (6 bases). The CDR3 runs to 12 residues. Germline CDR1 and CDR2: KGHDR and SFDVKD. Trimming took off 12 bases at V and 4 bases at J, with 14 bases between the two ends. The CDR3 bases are TGTGCCGCGTCGGGGGGGGCCTATGGCTACACCTTC. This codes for CAASGGAYGYTF.